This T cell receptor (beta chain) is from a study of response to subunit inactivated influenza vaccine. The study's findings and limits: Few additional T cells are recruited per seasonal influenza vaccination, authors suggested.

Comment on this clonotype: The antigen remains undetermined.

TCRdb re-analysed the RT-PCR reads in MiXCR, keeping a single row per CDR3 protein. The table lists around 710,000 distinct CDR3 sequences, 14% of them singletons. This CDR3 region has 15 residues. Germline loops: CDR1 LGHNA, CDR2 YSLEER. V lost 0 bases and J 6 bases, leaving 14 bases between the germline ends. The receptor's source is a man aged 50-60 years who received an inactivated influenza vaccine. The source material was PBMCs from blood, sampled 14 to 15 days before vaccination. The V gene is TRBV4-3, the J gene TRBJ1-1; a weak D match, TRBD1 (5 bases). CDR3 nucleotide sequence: TGCGCCAGCAGCCAAGATAGGTGGGGCTTGGCTGAAGCTTTCTTT. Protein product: CASSQDRWGLAEAFF.